The sequence of this T cell receptor (beta chain) was determined in a study of blood T cells in healthy people across ages. Peripheral blood samples of 9 to 10 milliliters were drawn from each donor. Alongside a J-beta primer mix, a sample-barcoded 5' primer served in a second PCR lasting roughly 7 to 11 cycles. Each CDR3 protein gets one entry after TCRdb re-called the 5' RACE reads with MiXCR. There are roughly 2 million distinct CDR3 sequences in the sample; around half occur only once, and over 2% lies in the top ten. The source material was blood. The clonotype was recovered from a woman aged 40 to 50 in good health.

The chain's CDR3 is CSAIGTGVSPYEQYF. For the CDR3, the DNA is TGCAGTGCCATCGGGACAGGGGTGTCCCCCTACGAGCAGTACTTC. The J gene is TRBJ2-7, the V gene TRBV20-1, with TRBD1 matching 10 bases. Germline assignment: CDR1 DFQATT and CDR2 SNEGSKA (reference sequence). V trimming: 6 bases; J trimming: 2 bases; junction bases outside the gene matches: 10. This CDR3 comprises 15 residues.